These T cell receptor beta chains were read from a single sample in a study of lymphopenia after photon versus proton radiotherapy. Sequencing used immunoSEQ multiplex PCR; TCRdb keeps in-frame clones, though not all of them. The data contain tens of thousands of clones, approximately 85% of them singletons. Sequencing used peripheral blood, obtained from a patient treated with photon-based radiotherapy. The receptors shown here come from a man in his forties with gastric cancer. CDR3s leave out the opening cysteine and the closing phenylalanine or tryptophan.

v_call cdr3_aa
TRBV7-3 ASSSELGTQY
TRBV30 AWRIGLNTEAF
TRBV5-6 ASSLERGPWAYEQY
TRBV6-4 ASPYLWTGDSGELF
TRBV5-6 ASSLRLGNQPQH
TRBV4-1 ASSPGQGYLYEQY
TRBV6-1 ASIRWGLRAGELF
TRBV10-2 ASSRDRVYGYT
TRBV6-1 ASSGTGATGELF
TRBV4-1 ASSQEMGTGWYEQY
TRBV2 ASTSRAGVTGELF
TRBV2 ASSFKGTEAF
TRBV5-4 ASSWGGTDLGLTEAF
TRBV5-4 ASSFPRTRGNTGELF
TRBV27 ASSLGSETEAF
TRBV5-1 ASSFSGFSYNEQF
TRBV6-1 ASSDTARNYGYT
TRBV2 ASDRDLAGLRDEQF
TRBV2 ASAGQAPQPQH
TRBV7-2 ASSLYRREHPQY
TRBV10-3 AISEGGMGPGNTIY
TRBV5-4 ASSLTGSGDYGYT
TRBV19 ASSMTQGVGYT
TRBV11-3 ASSPSAGRDTEAF
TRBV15 ATSSGRTGNEKLF
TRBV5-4 ASSFSNEQY
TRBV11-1 ASSSGVPGTEAF
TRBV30 AWSGTGAVYGYT
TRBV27 ASSLSWSGGPVGELF
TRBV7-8 ASSLGAGGSHTGELF
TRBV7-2 ASSLGQGSTGELF
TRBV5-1 ASSFQQDTGELF
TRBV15 ATSRDRMGSSYNEQF
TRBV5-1 ASSSAGSYEQY
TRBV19 ASSIRWTNGYT
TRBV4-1 ASTPSGMNTEAF
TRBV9 ASGQKGGLWNEQF
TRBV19 ASSLPGEAEAF
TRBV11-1 ASSYQGTGRYEQY
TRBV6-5 ASSYSKGNYGYT
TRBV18 ASSPREFNYGYT
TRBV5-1 ASRQGSQGTEAF
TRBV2 ASSEQPRVRGQPQH
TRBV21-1 ASSRDRPHSNQPQH
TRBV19 ASSIWPLLAKNIQY
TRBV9 ASSSPPSLLAGEETQY